The rows below give T cell receptor beta chains drawn from one sample of a study of T cells in Graves' hyperthyroidism and ophthalmopathy. TCRdb called the multiplex PCR reads again in MiXCR, with one record for every CDR3 protein. The sample holds 200,000 to 250,000 distinct CDR3 sequences, approximately 25% seen once. Sequenced material: blood. Source of these receptors: a middle-aged woman with Graves' ophthalmopathy. Both conserved end residues are part of each CDR3. The D gene is left open where the match is weak. Clone size, where shown, is once, few, many, or a class for clones that have expanded.

clone_size j_call v_call d_call cdr3_nt cdr3_aa
NA TRBJ1-5 TRBV6-1 NA TGTGCCAGCAGTGAAAGGACCGGCGGTCAGCCCCAGCATTTT CASSERTGGQPQHF
NA TRBJ1-5 TRBV6-2/TRBV6-3 NA TGTGCCAGCAGTACCCCCGGGGGGCAGACGCCTAGCAATCAGCCCCAGCATTTT CASSTPGGQTPSNQPQHF
many TRBJ2-7 TRBV4-2 TRBD2 TGTGCCAGCAGCCATGTTACTAGCGGTAGACCTTTTACCTACGAGCAGTACTTC CASSHVTSGRPFTYEQYF
many TRBJ2-2 TRBV6-1 TRBD1 TGTGCCAGCAGTGAAGCCGCGAGGGGGCTCGGGGAGCTGTTTTTT CASSEAARGLGELFF
many TRBJ2-2 TRBV6-5 TRBD2 TGTGCCAGCAGGGCGGGAGGGCCCGGCGGGGAGCTGTTTTTT CASRAGGPGGELFF
many TRBJ2-5 TRBV28 TRBD2 TGTGCCAGCAGTTGGGGGGGGGGGACCAAAGAGACCCAGTACTTC CASSWGGGTKETQYF
many TRBJ1-2 TRBV10-3 TRBD1 TGTGCCATCAAAAATCCCACAGGGGGCTATGGCTACACCTTC CAIKNPTGGYGYTF
many TRBJ1-2 TRBV4-1 NA TGCGCCAGCAGCCAAGGTTGGGGCGCGGGCGGCTACACCTTC CASSQGWGAGGYTF
many TRBJ2-7 TRBV12-3/TRBV12-4 NA TGTGCCAGCACCCCTCGTGACTCCTACGAGCAGTACTTC CASTPRDSYEQYF
many TRBJ2-4 TRBV7-8 NA TGTGCCAGCAGCTTAGCCGCGGGCACACTAGCCAAAAACATTCAGTACTTC CASSLAAGTLAKNIQYF
many TRBJ2-5 TRBV5-5 NA TGTGCCAGCAGCTTTTCGGGAGCTCGGGAGACCCAGTACTTC CASSFSGARETQYF
many TRBJ1-1 TRBV9 NA TGTGCCAGCAGCCCGAGAGGAGGGTGGTCTGAAGCTTTCTTT CASSPRGGWSEAFF
NA TRBJ2-2 TRBV9 NA TGTGCCAGCAGTCCAGGATATACCGGGGAGCTGTTTTTT CASSPGYTGELFF
NA TRBJ2-5 TRBV12-3/TRBV12-4 TRBD2 TGTGCCAGCAGTCAAGAGACTAGCGGGCGCCAAGAGACCCAGTACTTC CASSQETSGRQETQYF
many TRBJ2-7 TRBV5-1 TRBD2 TGCGCCAGCACAAATATGGGGCTAGCGGGAGTCGAGCAGTACTTC CASTNMGLAGVEQYF
few TRBJ2-7 TRBV29-1 TRBD1 TGCAGCGTTGTTGGGACAGGGAGCTACGAGCAGTACTTC CSVVGTGSYEQYF
NA TRBJ2-7 TRBV9 NA TGTGCCAGCAGCCCCGACGGTGGGCACTACGAGCAGTACTTC CASSPDGGHYEQYF
many TRBJ2-7 TRBV4-2 NA TGTGCCAGCAGCCCGTTCCCCGAATTCTCCTACGAGCAGTACTTC CASSPFPEFSYEQYF
many TRBJ1-1 TRBV6-1 NA TGTGCCAGCAGTGAAGTGCCCTCCGGAGCTTTCTTT CASSEVPSGAFF
many TRBJ2-5 TRBV29-1 TRBD1 TGCAGCGTTCAGGGGGCGTACCAAGAGACCCAGTACTTC CSVQGAYQETQYF
NA TRBJ1-2 TRBV6-1 NA TGTGCCAGCCAGATGGAGCCCCATGATGGCTACACCTTC CASQMEPHDGYTF
many TRBJ2-7 TRBV29-1 TRBD1 TGCAGCGTAGACCTGACAGGGACCTACGAGCAGTACTTC CSVDLTGTYEQYF
many TRBJ2-4 TRBV2 NA TGTGCCAGCAGTGAAGGGGTGGGGGCTGAAAACATTCAGTACTTC CASSEGVGAENIQYF
many TRBJ2-7 TRBV6-5 TRBD2 TGTGCCAGCAGCCCTGGACTAGCGGGAAGCTCCTACGAGCAGTACTTC CASSPGLAGSSYEQYF
NA TRBJ1-2 TRBV11-2 NA TGTGCCAGCACACGACCATGGACAAGTGCCTATGGCTACACCTTC CASTRPWTSAYGYTF
many TRBJ1-6 TRBV28 NA TGTGCCAGCAGGACCGGCAGTGAGCGTTATAATTCACCCCTCCACTTT CASRTGSERYNSPLHF